Each of the 25 T cell receptor beta chains below was sequenced from the same sample in a study of control samples from healthy donors and cancer patients. Profiled with immunoSEQ multiplex PCR; TCRdb holds only in-frame clones, not every one. Of about 120,000 clones detected, about 88% appear once; the ten largest clones hold around 2.5%. Sequenced sample: blood. All receptors derive from a woman in her 70s in good health.

This sequence joins TRBV15 and TRBJ2-5; D unresolved. Trimming pared 1 base from V and 0 bases from J, leaving 9 bases between. This CDR3 comprises 15 residues. Germline assignment: CDR1 LNHNV and CDR2 YYDKDF (reference sequence). CDR3 region: CATSRASLNQETQYF. The DNA for the CDR3 is TGTGCCACCAGCAGAGCTAGTCTAAACCAAGAGACCCAGTACTTC.

This chain joins TRBV10-2 and TRBJ2-5; 12 bases are a match to TRBD2. With 6 bases clipped from V and 2 bases from J, the junction kept 4 bases outside the gene matches. The CDR3 extends over 15 amino acids. In germline, CDR1 is WSHSY, CDR2 SAAADI. The CDR3 protein is CASRAGLAGQETQYF. The CDR3 bases are TGCGCCAGCAGAGCCGGACTAGCGGGACAAGAGACCCAGTACTTC.

The chain uses TRBV12-3 or TRBV12-4 and TRBJ1-5, with a possible D match to TRBD1 (5 bases). This CDR3 has 13 residues. The V gene lost 4 bases and the J gene lost 6 bases, with 10 bases spanning the gap. For the CDR3, the DNA is TGTGCCAGCAGTTCACGGGACGGTCAGCCCCAGCATTTT. Protein: CASSSRDGQPQHF.

This clone came up once. This chain uses TRBV11-2 with TRBJ1-1; D gene uncertain. The CDR3 spans 15 residues. CDR1 is SGHAT and CDR2 is FQNNGV in the germline V gene. V lost 0 bases and J lost 2, with 10 bases in between. The CDR3 loop reads CASSLDAAVNTEAFF. In DNA, the CDR3 is TGTGCCAGCAGCTTAGATGCAGCGGTCAACACTGAAGCTTTCTTT.

The J gene is TRBJ1-1, the V gene TRBV27; D unclear. Trimming stripped 0 bases from V and 0 bases from J, with 8 bases between. The CDR3 consists of 15 residues. Germline V lookup: CDR1 MNHEY, CDR2 SMNVEV (reference sequence). The CDR3 loop is CASSLSVGLNTEAFF. In DNA, the CDR3 is TGTGCCAGCAGTTTATCAGTAGGATTGAACACTGAAGCTTTCTTT.

J is TRBJ2-1 and V is TRBV4-1; D is unclear. Looked up from germline, CDR1 is MGHRA and CDR2 is YSYEKL. Trimming left V 1 base short and J 0 bases short, with 10 bases between. The CDR3 is 16 residues long. CDR3 protein: CASSQGEAGSYNEQFF. The CDR3 DNA is TGCGCCAGCAGCCAAGGTGAGGCTGGCTCCTACAATGAGCAGTTCTTC.

This chain uses TRBV7-3 with TRBJ2-7, with D hard to call. Trimming stripped 5 bases from V and 4 bases from J, with 9 bases between. The CDR3 consists of 12 residues. From germline, CDR1 is SGHTA and CDR2 FQGTGA. CDR3 DNA sequence: TGTGCCAGCAGCAAGAACGGGTACGAGCAGTACTTC. Its translation: CASSKNGYEQYF.

The chain joins TRBV19 to TRBJ1-2; TRBD1 matches 9 bases. After removal of 9 bases from V and 4 bases from J, the junction contained 12 bases not matched to a gene. The V gene's germline CDR1 is LNHDA and CDR2 SQIVND (reference sequence). The CDR3 is 15 amino acids. The DNA for the CDR3 is TGTGCCAGCAAAACAACAGGGGGCTCCCGCTATGGCTACACCTTC. Its protein is CASKTTGGSRYGYTF.

The chain employs TRBV7-6 and TRBJ1-4, with unresolved D. Germline assignment: CDR1 SGHVS and CDR2 FNYEAQ. The germline V and J ends were trimmed by 2 bases and 0 bases, with 7 bases remaining between them. The CDR3 length is 15 residues. The CDR3 sequence is CASSLRPATNEKLFF. DNA of the CDR3: TGTGCCAGCAGCTTACGGCCTGCAACTAATGAAAAACTGTTTTTT. Full variable domain (outside the CDR3, taken from reference TRBV7-6 and TRBJ1-4): GAGVSQSPRYKVTKRGQDVALRCDPISGHVSLYWYRQALGQGPEFLTYFNYEAQQDKSGLPNDRFSAERPEGSISTLTIQRTEQRDSAMYRCASSLRPATNEKLFFGSGTQLSVL.

This chain uses TRBV12-5 with TRBJ1-1, with TRBD1 as a possible D gene (5 bases). Germline V lookup: CDR1 LGHNT, CDR2 FRNRAP. Trimming took off 1 base at V and 5 bases at J, with 11 bases between the two ends. The CDR3 runs 14 residues. CDR3 sequence: CASGLDGGRTEAFF. CDR3 nucleotide sequence: TGTGCTAGTGGTTTGGACGGGGGACGGACTGAAGCTTTCTTT.

The chain couples TRBV5-4 to TRBJ1-6; D is undetermined. The CDR3 is made up of 14 amino acids. V shed 0 bases and J shed 5 bases, with 6 bases lying between them. Germline CDR1 is SGHNT and CDR2 is YYREEE (reference sequence). The DNA for the CDR3 is TGTGCCAGCAGCTTGGGCGGGGATAATTCACCCCTCCACTTT. It translates to CASSLGGDNSPLHF.

This chain connects TRBV29-1 to TRBJ1-1; D perhaps matches TRBD1 (6 bases). The germline V and J ends were trimmed by 6 bases and 5 bases, with 10 bases remaining between them. The CDR3 spans 11 residues. CDR1 and CDR2 (germline): SQVTM, ANQGSEA. The CDR3 DNA reads as TGCAGCGTCAGGGGTGGGACTGAAGCTTTCTTT. Amino acid sequence: CSVRGGTEAFF.

The chain couples TRBV7-3 to TRBJ2-1, with D possibly matching TRBD2 (5 bases). The CDR3 runs 16 residues. Per germline, CDR1 SGHTA and CDR2 FQGTGA. V gave up 4 bases and J gave up 0 bases, with 13 bases separating them. The CDR3 DNA follows: TGTGCCAGCAGCTCGGACTCCACGAGCTCCTACAATGAGCAGTTCTTC. Protein: CASSSDSTSSYNEQFF.

DNA of the CDR3: TGTGCCAGCAGCCAAGATGCGAGCTTTAACACTGAAGCTTTCTTT. Encoded protein: CASSQDASFNTEAFF. The chain uses TRBV4-2 and TRBJ1-1; D ambiguous. Germline V lookup: CDR1 LGHNA, CDR2 YNFKEQ. The CDR3 is 15 residues long. Trimming removed 0 bases from V and 2 bases from J, with 10 bases in between.

This clone was seen only a few times. J is TRBJ1-2 and V is TRBV14; D gene ambiguous. V was trimmed by 4 bases and J by 5 bases, leaving 20 bases between them. Germline V gene lookup returns CDR1 SGHDN and CDR2 FVKESK. This CDR3 spans 16 amino acids. The chain's CDR3 is CASSPYLLVLGYGYTF. In DNA, the CDR3 is TGTGCCAGCAGCCCCTACCTGCTCGTTTTGGGGTATGGCTACACCTTC.

The chain is built from TRBV5-1 and TRBJ2-2, with D possibly TRBD2 on 5 matching bases. Germline CDR1 SGHRS, CDR2 YFSETQ. The ends were cut back, 3 bases at V and 2 bases at J, with 11 bases in the middle. This CDR3 region has 15 residues. The CDR3 reads CASSYREVNTGELFF. CDR3 bases: TGCGCCAGCAGCTACCGGGAAGTAAACACCGGGGAGCTGTTTTTT.

The chain carries TRBV11-2 and TRBJ2-2; either TRBD1 or TRBD2 may fit D (5 bases each). The V end lost 0 bases, the J end lost 6 bases, and 14 bases lay between the germline ends. Germline-derived CDR1 and CDR2 are SGHAT and FQNNGV. The CDR3 is made up of 16 amino acids. The chain's CDR3 is CASSLDGASRAGELFF. In nucleotides, the CDR3 is TGTGCCAGCAGCTTAGACGGGGCGTCGAGGGCCGGGGAGCTGTTTTTT.

The chain combines TRBV14 with TRBJ1-1; no definite D call. Germline loops: CDR1 SGHDN, CDR2 FVKESK. The CDR3 totals 14 residues. Trimming removed 2 bases from V and 1 base from J, with 8 bases in between. Here the CDR3 DNA reads TGTGCCAGCAGCCAACTTGGAGGGAACACTGAAGCTTTCTTT. It specifies CASSQLGGNTEAFF.

The sample holds one count of this clone. The chain couples TRBV19 to TRBJ1-1; D ambiguous. The CDR3 length is 13 residues. V shed 4 bases and J shed 1 base, with 7 bases lying between them. Germline CDR1 LNHDA, CDR2 SQIVND (reference sequence). The CDR3 reads CASSTERNTEAFF. The CDR3 nucleotides are TGTGCCAGTAGTACCGAAAGGAACACTGAAGCTTTCTTT. The complete variable domain, with remaining parts taken from reference TRBV19 and TRBJ1-1, reads DGGITQSPKYLFRKEGQNVTLSCEQNLNHDAMYWYRQDPGQGLRLIYYSQIVNDFQKGDIAEGYSVSREKKESFPLTVTSAQKNPTAFYLCASSTERNTEAFFGQGTRLTVV.

As for this clone: Other DNA sequences within the sample encode an identical CDR3. V is TRBV7-2 and J is TRBJ1-5; 9 bases match TRBD1. The germline V gene encodes CDR1 SGHTA and CDR2 FQGNSA. With V trimmed by 6 bases and J by 7 bases, 7 bases remained unmatched. There are 14 residues in the CDR3. CDR3 DNA: TGTGCCAGCAGTCTGGACAGGGGAGGCCAGCCCCAGCATTTT. Its translation: CASSLDRGGQPQHF.

The V call is TRBV29-1, the J call TRBJ2-2; D is ambiguous. In germline, CDR1 is SQVTM, CDR2 ANQGSEA. The CDR3 contains 14 residues. V lost 2 bases and J lost 4, with 11 bases in between. The CDR3 is CSVEPWAGTGELFF. In DNA, the CDR3 is TGCAGCGTTGAACCCTGGGCAGGCACCGGGGAGCTGTTTTTT.

The chain couples TRBV11-2 to TRBJ1-6; D perhaps matches TRBD1 (6 bases). V shed 5 bases and J shed 2 bases, with 13 bases lying between them. The CDR3 loop spans 16 amino acids. The germline gives CDR1 SGHAT, CDR2 FQNNGV. The DNA for the CDR3 is TGTGCCAGCAGCCCCGAGGGGGTAGCCTATAATTCACCCCTCCACTTT. Its protein product is CASSPEGVAYNSPLHF.

The chain is built from TRBV21-1 and TRBJ2-3; the table's D gene call, TRBD2, was not cross checked with the DNA. TRBV21-1 is a known pseudogene. This CDR3 region has 17 residues. CDR3 DNA sequence: TGTGCCAGCAGCAAAGCTTCCGGACTGGGGAGCACAGATACGCAGTATTTT. It specifies CASSKASGLGSTDTQYF.

This chain connects TRBV5-6 to TRBJ2-7; the match to TRBD1 covers 7 bases. V shed 4 bases, J shed 0 bases, and the junction held 7 bases outside the gene matches. The V gene's germline CDR1 is SGHDT and CDR2 YYEEEE. The CDR3 runs 15 residues. The CDR3 region has the DNA TGTGCCAGCAGCCCCGGGACAGTAAGCTCCTACGAGCAGTACTTC. Its protein product is CASSPGTVSSYEQYF.

The chain employs TRBV7-2 and TRBJ2-3; no clear D. V was pared by 5 bases and J by 6 bases, with 9 bases between. This CDR3 region has 12 residues. The germline V gene has CDR1 SGHTA and CDR2 FQGNSA. The CDR3 nucleotides are TGTGCCAGCAGCCCCACTCCGGATACGCAGTATTTT. Translation gives CASSPTPDTQYF.